The TCR beta chain under discussion was sequenced for a study of blood T cell repertoires in COVID-19. Across the whole study: PBMCs, B-cell-depleted T cells, or T cells were the source of the cDNA or gDNA that made up the material.

Per the germline V gene, CDR1 is LNHNV and CDR2 is YYDKDF (reference sequence). V shed 6 bases, J shed 7 bases, and the junction held 4 bases outside the gene matches. This CDR3 is built from 12 residues. In the authors' methods: Cell counts per sample came from amplifying reference gene primers. Measured with immunoSEQ multiplex PCR; TCRdb has only the in-frame clones, and not every one. Clone size and the V and J calls come from that table; the DNA yielded D and trimming. Of about 300,000 clones detected, 70% to 90% appear once; the ten largest clones hold approximately 1.6%. The Seattle patients, enrolled during active infection, were followed longitudinally.

The chain recombines TRBV15 with TRBJ1-2; TRBD1 agrees at 8 bases. Sample: peripheral blood. The sequence derives from a woman younger than 45 with COVID-19, enrolled during active disease. In DNA form, the CDR3 reads TGTGCCACCAGACAGGGGGGTGGTGGCTACACCTTC. Translating it yields CATRQGGGGYTF.